In this sample, the clone carrying this T cell receptor (beta chain) turned up a few times. Antigen unknown. The data derive from a study of T cell repertoires in cytomegalovirus infection. Study as a whole: Public TCR beta signatures provided an indication of both CMV infection and a matching HLA type.

Overall study findings and caveats: HLA-C-restricted CMV clonotypes gave the most frequent clonotype in two of eight donors. Carriage of CMV together with the relevant HLA was identifiable through cumulative public TCR beta family frequency.

V was pared by 1 base and J by 4 bases, with 10 bases between. This CDR3 is built from 14 residues. The germline V gene encodes CDR1 SEHNR and CDR2 FQNEAQ (reference sequence). Via MiXCR, TCRdb re-called the reads, giving one row per CDR3 protein. This table holds about 68,000 distinct CDR3 sequences, approximately 22% found once. Material for sequencing was PBMCs, sequenced either directly or after in vitro stimulation (not recorded which). The chain couples TRBV7-9 to TRBJ1-1; D gene unclear. The source of this sequence is a human donor in good health (CMV status not recorded). Some clones in this sample may be carry-over from other donors' samples. In nucleotides, the CDR3 is TGTGCCAGCAGCTTAGTTTGGGATGCCACTGAAGCTTTCTTT. Amino acid sequence: CASSLVWDATEAFF.